Listed here are 13 T cell receptor beta chains from one sample, sequenced in a study of T cell repertoires in cytomegalovirus infection. TCRdb fed the reads into MiXCR, producing one record per CDR3 protein. The table shows around 210,000 distinct CDR3 sequences, with around 6.6% occurring only once. The sequencing sample was made of PBMCs. The receptors shown here come from a human donor in good health (CMV status not recorded). Some clones in this sample may be carry-over from other donors' samples.

This clonotype was recorded many times. The V call is TRBV6-2 or TRBV6-3, the J call TRBJ1-1, with D maybe TRBD1 (5 bases). The CDR3 sequence is 15 residues long. V was shortened by 6 bases and J by 0 bases, with 14 bases between the two germline ends. CDR1 and CDR2 (germline): MNHEY, SVGEGT. The CDR3 bases are TGTGCCAGCAGCGACCGACAGACTATGAACACTGAAGCTTTCTTT. It is translated as CASSDRQTMNTEAFF.

In this sample, this clonotype turned up many times. V and J are TRBV11-2 and TRBJ1-2; D is possibly TRBD1 (5 bases). Germline V CDR1 and CDR2: SGHAT, FQNNGV. The CDR3 is 14 residues long. V was pared by 6 bases and J by 6 bases, with 17 bases between. The chain's CDR3 is CASSLRQPSNGYTF. The CDR3 nucleotides are TGTGCCAGCAGTCTTAGACAGCCCTCTAATGGCTACACCTTC. Full variable domain (outside the CDR3, taken from reference TRBV11-2 and TRBJ1-2): EAGVAQSPRYKIIEKRQSVAFWCNPISGHATLYWYQQILGQGPKLLIQFQNNGVVDDSQLPKDRFSAERLKGVDSTLKIQPAKLEDSAVYLCASSLRQPSNGYTFGSGTRLTVV.

The chain combines TRBV2 with TRBJ2-1, with TRBD1 matching over 7 bases. This CDR3 spans 17 amino acids. The V gene's germline CDR1 is SNHLY and CDR2 FYNNEI. The trim removed 1 base at V and 0 bases at J, leaving 6 bases unmatched. CDR3 DNA sequence: TGTGCCAGCAGTGAAGACTGGACAGGAAGCTCCTACAATGAGCAGTTCTTC. Protein product: CASSEDWTGSSYNEQFF. The full variable domain, with the rest looked up from reference TRBV2 and TRBJ2-1, is EPEVTQTPSHQVTQMGQEVILRCVPISNHLYFYWYRQILGQKVEFLVSFYNNEISEKSEIFDDQFSVERPDGSNFTLKIRSTKLEDSAMYFCASSEDWTGSSYNEQFFGPGTRLTVL.

This clonotype was detected ten times or more. The genes are TRBV27 and TRBJ1-2, with D maybe TRBD1 (6 bases). V was shortened by 5 bases and J by 4 bases, with 17 bases between the two germline ends. Germline CDR1 is MNHEY and CDR2 is SMNVEV (reference sequence). The CDR3 runs 15 residues. CDR3: CASSPGAGQFYGYTF. The DNA of the CDR3 is TGTGCCAGCAGTCCGGGGGCCGGACAGTTCTATGGCTACACCTTC.

In this sample, this clonotype turned up many times. The DNA of the CDR3 is TGTGCCAGCAGCTATCTCGTTCAGTACGAGCAGTACTTC. This sequence encodes CASSYLVQYEQYF. The chain has TRBV11-2 and TRBJ2-7, with unresolved D. The CDR3 covers 13 residues. Germline-derived CDR1 and CDR2 are SGHAT and FQNNGV. V was cut by 4 bases and J by 4 bases, with 11 bases left in between.

V and J are TRBV20-1 and TRBJ2-7, with D possibly being TRBD1 (5 bases). The V end was cut by 2 bases, the J end by 6 bases, with 14 bases between. Per the germline V gene, CDR1 is DFQATT and CDR2 is SNEGSKA (reference sequence). The CDR3 has 13 amino acids. For the CDR3, the DNA is TGCAGTGCTAGAAAAGGGGCTCTGGGCGAGCAGTACTTC. It encodes CSARKGALGEQYF.

This clonotype was seen many times. The chain combines TRBV14 with TRBJ2-1; TRBD2 matches 7 bases. The germline V gene encodes CDR1 SGHDN and CDR2 FVKESK. The CDR3 totals 17 residues. V shed 2 bases, J shed 4 bases, and the junction held 11 bases outside the gene matches. The CDR3 DNA sequence: TGTGCCAGCAGCCAAATATTTATTCGCGGGAGTTACAATGAGCAGTTCTTC. Its protein is CASSQIFIRGSYNEQFF.

Many counts were recorded for this clonotype. The rearrangement joins TRBV2 to TRBJ2-5; 8 bases align to TRBD1. Unmatched junction bases numbered 14, after V lost 3 bases and J lost 5 bases. Germline V gene sequence: CDR1 SNHLY, CDR2 FYNNEI. This CDR3 has 17 amino acids. The CDR3 region is CASSDPAGGVNFETQYF. In DNA form, the CDR3 reads TGTGCCAGCAGTGACCCGGCAGGGGGCGTAAATTTTGAGACCCAGTACTTC. Together with reference TRBV2 and TRBJ2-5, the CDR3 gives the full variable domain: EPEVTQTPSHQVTQMGQEVILRCVPISNHLYFYWYRQILGQKVEFLVSFYNNEISEKSEIFDDQFSVERPDGSNFTLKIRSTKLEDSAMYFCASSDPAGGVNFETQYFGPGTRLLVL.

This clonotype was seen ten or more times. V usage is TRBV7-2 and J usage is TRBJ1-1; D call uncertain. This CDR3 contains 15 residues. Trimming pared 0 bases from V and 4 bases from J, leaving 12 bases between. Germline V gene sequence: CDR1 SGHTA, CDR2 FQGNSA. CDR3 nucleotide sequence: TGTGCCAGCAGCTTAGCGCGAGAGGGCGGCACTGAAGCTTTCTTT. This translates into CASSLAREGGTEAFF.

The gene calls are TRBV20-1 and TRBJ2-5; 7 nucleotides align to TRBD1. Germline V gives CDR1 DFQATT, CDR2 SNEGSKA (reference sequence). The length of the CDR3 is 11 residues. The CDR3 region has the DNA TGCAATGCAGGGACAGCGGAGACCCAGTACTTC. It yields the protein CNAGTAETQYF.

This clonotype has ten or more counts. The chain joins TRBV7-6 to TRBJ1-4, with TRBD1 matching 8 bases. V was clipped by 1 base and J by 8 bases; unmatched bases: 12. This CDR3 spans 17 amino acids. Germline assignment: CDR1 SGHVS and CDR2 FNYEAQ. CDR3 sequence (DNA): TGTGCCAGCAGCTTAGAAAAGCGGGCAGGGGGCACGGAAAAACTGTTTTTT. It is translated as CASSLEKRAGGTEKLFF.

The V call is TRBV11-3, the J call TRBJ1-1; no clear D. The CDR3 extends over 16 amino acids. Germline CDR1 and CDR2: SGHNT and YENEEA. The germline V and J ends were trimmed by 0 bases and 0 bases, with 11 bases remaining between them. CDR3 in DNA: TGTGCCAGCAGCTTAGATATTCCAGACATGAACACTGAAGCTTTCTTT. Its protein is CASSLDIPDMNTEAFF.

The table lists this clonotype with many counts. The chain has TRBV7-8 and TRBJ1-2; D uncertain. Germline V gene data show CDR1 as SGHVS and CDR2 as FQNEAQ. The CDR3 totals 12 residues. Trimming cost V 1 base and J 8 bases, with 8 bases left between them. The CDR3 protein is CASSLGQKGYTF. Here the CDR3 DNA reads TGTGCCAGCAGCTTAGGACAAAAGGGCTACACCTTC.